Listed below are T cell receptor beta chains from one sample, sequenced in a study of T cells in Graves' hyperthyroidism and ophthalmopathy. TCRdb recomputed calls from the multiplex PCR reads with MiXCR, one row per CDR3 protein. The sample carries hundreds of thousands of distinct CDR3 sequences, 30% to 40% recorded once. Sequencing input: blood. All receptors come from a woman aged 40 to 50 with Graves' hyperthyroidism. Both conserved end residues are part of each CDR3. Fields, in order: V gene, D gene, clone size, J gene, CDR3 DNA, CDR3 protein. The D gene is left open where the match is weak. Only some rows state a clone size, as once, few, many or a class for expanded clones.

V: TRBV7-2
D: .
size: .
J: TRBJ2-7
DNA: TGTGCCAGCAACGCTTACAGGGCGCACTACGAGCAGTACTTC
CDR3: CASNAYRAHYEQYF

V: TRBV7-2
D: .
size: .
J: TRBJ1-3
DNA: TGTGCCAGCAGCTTAGGAGTCTGGGCAGCCTCTGGAAACACCATATATTTT
CDR3: CASSLGVWAASGNTIYF

V: TRBV10-3
D: .
size: many
J: TRBJ1-1
DNA: TGTGCCATCAGTACACAGGGTCCTATTTTCTTT
CDR3: CAISTQGPIFF

V: TRBV2
D: TRBD1
size: many
J: TRBJ2-7
DNA: TGTGCCAGTTCCGGGACAGGGACCTACGAGCAGTACTTC
CDR3: CASSGTGTYEQYF

V: TRBV12-3/TRBV12-4
D: .
size: many
J: TRBJ2-7
DNA: TGTGCCAGCAGTTTGAGGCAGGGTGGAGGCAACGAGCAGTACTTC
CDR3: CASSLRQGGGNEQYF

V: TRBV7-4
D: .
size: .
J: TRBJ1-1
DNA: TGTGCCAGCAGCCAAGATCGCCCCCGGGTTCTTCGCGGCACTGAAGCTTTCTTT
CDR3: CASSQDRPRVLRGTEAFF

V: TRBV4-1
D: .
size: many
J: TRBJ2-5
DNA: TGCGCCAGCAGCCAGGCTACAGGGAGAAAGACCCAGTACTTC
CDR3: CASSQATGRKTQYF

V: TRBV25-1
D: .
size: .
J: TRBJ1-2
DNA: TGTGCCAGCAGTCCCCCAGGGCGTGCCCCTGTCTATGGCTACACCTTC
CDR3: CASSPPGRAPVYGYTF

V: TRBV29-1
D: .
size: many
J: TRBJ2-7
DNA: TGCAGCGTTGATACCGGATGGGGCTCCTCCGAGCAGTACTTC
CDR3: CSVDTGWGSSEQYF

V: TRBV2
D: .
size: .
J: TRBJ1-5
DNA: TGTGCCAGCAGTGATTGGGGAGAACAGCCCCAGCATTTT
CDR3: CASSDWGEQPQHF

V: TRBV10-3
D: TRBD1
size: .
J: TRBJ1-2
DNA: TGTGCCATCAGTGAAGGCGTCACAGGGGGCTATGGCTACACCTTC
CDR3: CAISEGVTGGYGYTF